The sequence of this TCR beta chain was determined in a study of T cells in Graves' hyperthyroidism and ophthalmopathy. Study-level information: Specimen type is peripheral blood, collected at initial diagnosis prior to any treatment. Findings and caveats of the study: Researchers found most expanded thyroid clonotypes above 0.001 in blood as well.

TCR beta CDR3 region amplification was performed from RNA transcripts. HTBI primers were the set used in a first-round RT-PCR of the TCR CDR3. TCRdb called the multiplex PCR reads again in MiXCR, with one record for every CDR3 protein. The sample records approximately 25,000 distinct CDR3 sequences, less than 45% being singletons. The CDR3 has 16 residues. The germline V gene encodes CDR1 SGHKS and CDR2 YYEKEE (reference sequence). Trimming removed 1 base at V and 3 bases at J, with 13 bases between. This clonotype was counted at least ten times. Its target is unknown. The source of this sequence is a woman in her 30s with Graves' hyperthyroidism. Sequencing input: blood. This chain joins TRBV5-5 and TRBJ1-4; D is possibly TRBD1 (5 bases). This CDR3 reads CASSLNPQGANEKLFF. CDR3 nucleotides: TGTGCCAGCAGCTTGAACCCTCAGGGTGCTAATGAAAAACTGTTTTTT.